These T cell receptor beta chains were read from a single sample in a study of PD-1 blockade in classical Hodgkin lymphoma. Clones were sequenced by immunoSEQ multiplex PCR, and TCRdb holds only the in-frame ones, with some missing. The sample consists of 25,000 to 30,000 clones, less than 75% of them appearing once. Sequencing used peripheral blood mononuclear cells (PBMCs), obtained before the second cycle of nivolumab. The receptors shown here come from a human donor with classical Hodgkin lymphoma. The conserved cysteine and the conserved F or W are not part of the CDR3 here. Fields, in order: V gene, J gene, CDR3 protein.

TRBV19	TRBJ1-5	ASSIIGGQGNQPQH
TRBV28	TRBJ2-7	ASSVPGLGVNEQY
TRBV7-9	TRBJ2-7	ASSLSGTGVYEQY
TRBV28	TRBJ2-3	ASSFGGLAGGRNTDTQY
TRBV6-5	TRBJ2-5	ASRRLVWARDQY
TRBV6-5	TRBJ1-3	ASSYARGSGNTIY
TRBV6-5	TRBJ1-2	ASTNPVIFRGYT
TRBV28	TRBJ2-7	ASSRGLSSYEQY
TRBV28	TRBJ2-6	ASSVFAGTLGGANVLT
TRBV19	TRBJ2-1	ASSKGGRAFATYNEQF
TRBV4-3	TRBJ2-7	ASSRTSGPYEQY